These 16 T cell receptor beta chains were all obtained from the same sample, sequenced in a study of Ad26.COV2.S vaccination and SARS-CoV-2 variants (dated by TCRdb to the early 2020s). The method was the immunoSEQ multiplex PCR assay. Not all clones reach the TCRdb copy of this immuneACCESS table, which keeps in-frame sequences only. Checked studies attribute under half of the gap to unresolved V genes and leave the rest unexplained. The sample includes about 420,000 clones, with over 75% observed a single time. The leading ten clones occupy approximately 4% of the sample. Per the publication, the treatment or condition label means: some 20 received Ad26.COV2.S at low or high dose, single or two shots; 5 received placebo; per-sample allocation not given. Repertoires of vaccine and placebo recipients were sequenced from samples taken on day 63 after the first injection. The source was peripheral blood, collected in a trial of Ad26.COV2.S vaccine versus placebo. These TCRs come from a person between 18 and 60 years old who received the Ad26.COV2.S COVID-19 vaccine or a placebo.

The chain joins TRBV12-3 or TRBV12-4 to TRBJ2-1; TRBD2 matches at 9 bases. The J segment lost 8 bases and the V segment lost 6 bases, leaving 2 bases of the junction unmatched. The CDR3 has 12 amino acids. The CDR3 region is CASSRTSDEQFF. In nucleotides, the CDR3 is TGTGCCAGCAGCCGGACTAGCGATGAGCAGTTCTTC.

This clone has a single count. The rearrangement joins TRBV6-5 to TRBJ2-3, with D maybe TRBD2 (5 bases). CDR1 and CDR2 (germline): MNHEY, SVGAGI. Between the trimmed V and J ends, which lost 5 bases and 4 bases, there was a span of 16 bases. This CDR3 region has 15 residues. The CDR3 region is CASSRGLAVSDTQYF. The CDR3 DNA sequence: TGTGCCAGCAGTCGAGGACTTGCTGTCTCAGATACGCAGTATTTT.

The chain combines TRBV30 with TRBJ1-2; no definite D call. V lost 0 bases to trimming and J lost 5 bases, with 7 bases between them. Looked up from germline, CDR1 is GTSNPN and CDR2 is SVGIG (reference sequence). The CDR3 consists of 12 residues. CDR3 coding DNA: TGTGCCTGGAGTGTAGGAGGATATGGCTACACCTTC. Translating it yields CAWSVGGYGYTF.

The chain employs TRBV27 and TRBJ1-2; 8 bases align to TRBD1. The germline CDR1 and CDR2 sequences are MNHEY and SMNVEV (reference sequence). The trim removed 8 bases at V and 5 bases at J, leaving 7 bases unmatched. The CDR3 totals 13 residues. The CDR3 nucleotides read TGTGCCAGCTCGGGACAGGCGGGATATGGCTACACCTTC. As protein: CASSGQAGYGYTF.

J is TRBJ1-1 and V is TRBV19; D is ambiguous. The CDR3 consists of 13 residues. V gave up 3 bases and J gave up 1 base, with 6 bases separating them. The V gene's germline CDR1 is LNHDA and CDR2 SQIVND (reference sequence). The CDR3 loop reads CASSISKNTEAFF. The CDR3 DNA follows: TGTGCCAGTAGTATTTCGAAGAACACTGAAGCTTTCTTT. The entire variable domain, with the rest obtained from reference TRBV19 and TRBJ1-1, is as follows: DGGITQSPKYLFRKEGQNVTLSCEQNLNHDAMYWYRQDPGQGLRLIYYSQIVNDFQKGDIAEGYSVSREKKESFPLTVTSAQKNPTAFYLCASSISKNTEAFFGQGTRLTVV.

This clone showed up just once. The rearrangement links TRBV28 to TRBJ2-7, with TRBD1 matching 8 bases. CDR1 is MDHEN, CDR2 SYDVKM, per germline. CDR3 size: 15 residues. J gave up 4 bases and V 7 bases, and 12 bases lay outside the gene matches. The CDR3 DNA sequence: TGTGCCAGCAAAGGGTTTGGAGGACAGGGTTACGAGCAGTACTTC. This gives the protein CASKGFGGQGYEQYF.

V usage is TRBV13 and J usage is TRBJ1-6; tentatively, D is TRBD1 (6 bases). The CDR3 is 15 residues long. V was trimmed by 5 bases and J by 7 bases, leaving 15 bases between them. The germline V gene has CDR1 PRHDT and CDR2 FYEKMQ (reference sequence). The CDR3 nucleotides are TGTGCCAGCAGCCCCACCAGGACAGCCAATTCACCCCTCCACTTT. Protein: CASSPTRTANSPLHF.

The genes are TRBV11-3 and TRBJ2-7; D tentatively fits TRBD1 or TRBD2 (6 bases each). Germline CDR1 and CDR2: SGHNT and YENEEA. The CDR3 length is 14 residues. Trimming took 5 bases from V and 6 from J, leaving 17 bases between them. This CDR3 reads CASSETGGLGEQYF. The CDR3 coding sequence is TGTGCCAGCAGCGAGACAGGAGGGTTGGGCGAGCAGTACTTC.

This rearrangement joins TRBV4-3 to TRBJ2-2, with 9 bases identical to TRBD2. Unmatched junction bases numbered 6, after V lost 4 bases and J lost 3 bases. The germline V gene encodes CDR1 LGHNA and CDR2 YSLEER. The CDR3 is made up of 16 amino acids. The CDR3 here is CASSPGTSPHTGELFF. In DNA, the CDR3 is TGCGCCAGCAGCCCCGGGACTAGCCCCCACACCGGGGAGCTGTTTTTT.

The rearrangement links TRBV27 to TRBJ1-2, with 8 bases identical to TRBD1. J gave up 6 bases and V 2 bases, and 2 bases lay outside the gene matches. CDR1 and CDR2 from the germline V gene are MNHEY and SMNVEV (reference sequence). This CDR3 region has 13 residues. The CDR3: CASSLQGAHGYTF. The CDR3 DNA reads TGTGCCAGCAGTTTACAGGGGGCGCATGGCTACACCTTC.

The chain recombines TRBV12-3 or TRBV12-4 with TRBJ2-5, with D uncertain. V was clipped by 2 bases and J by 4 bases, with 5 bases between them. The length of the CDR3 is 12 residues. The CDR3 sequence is CASSLTTETQYF. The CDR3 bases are TGTGCCAGCAGTTTAACTACAGAGACCCAGTACTTC.

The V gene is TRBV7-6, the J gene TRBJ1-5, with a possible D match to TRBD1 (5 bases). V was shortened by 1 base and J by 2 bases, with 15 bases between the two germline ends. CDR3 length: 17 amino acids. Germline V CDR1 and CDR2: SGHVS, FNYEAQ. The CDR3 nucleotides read TGTGCCAGCAGCTTAGGAGGAGGGACCTATGGCAATCAGCCCCAGCATTTT. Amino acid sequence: CASSLGGGTYGNQPQHF.

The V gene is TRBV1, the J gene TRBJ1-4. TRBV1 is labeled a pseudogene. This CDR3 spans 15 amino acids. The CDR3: CTSSLRATTNEKLFF. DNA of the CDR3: TGCACCAGCAGCCTACGAGCAACAACTAATGAAAAACTGTTTTTT.

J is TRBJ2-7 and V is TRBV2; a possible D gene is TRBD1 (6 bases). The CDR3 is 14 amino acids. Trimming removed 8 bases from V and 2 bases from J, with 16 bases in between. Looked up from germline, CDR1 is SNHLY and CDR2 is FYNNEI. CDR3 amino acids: CASQNRAFAYEQYF. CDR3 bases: TGTGCCAGCCAGAACAGGGCTTTCGCCTACGAGCAGTACTTC.

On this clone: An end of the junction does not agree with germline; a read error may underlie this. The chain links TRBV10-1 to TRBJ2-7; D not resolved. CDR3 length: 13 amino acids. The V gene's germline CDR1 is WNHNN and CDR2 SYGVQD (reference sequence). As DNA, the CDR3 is TGCGCCAGCAGTGAGTCGTGCTCCCACGAGCAGTACTTC. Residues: CASSESCSHEQYF.

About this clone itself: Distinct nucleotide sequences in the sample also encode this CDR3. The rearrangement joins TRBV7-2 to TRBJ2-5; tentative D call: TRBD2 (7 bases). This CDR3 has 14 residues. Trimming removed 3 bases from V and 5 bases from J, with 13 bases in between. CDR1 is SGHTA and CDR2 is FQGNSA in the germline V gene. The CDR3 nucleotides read TGTGCCAGCAGCTTGGGGGGGCGAAGGGAGACCCAGTACTTC. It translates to CASSLGGRRETQYF. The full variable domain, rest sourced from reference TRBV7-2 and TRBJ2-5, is GAGVSQSPSNKVTEKGKDVELRCDPISGHTALYWYRQSLGQGLEFLIYFQGNSAPDKSGLPSDRFSAERTGGSVSTLTIQRTQQEDSAVYLCASSLGGRRETQYFGPGTRLLVL.